These 21 T cell receptor beta chains originate from one sample sequenced in a study of OX40 agonist ivuxolimab in advanced cancers. Generated by immunoSEQ multiplex PCR, the TCRdb table keeps only in-frame clones and is missing some. The table includes under 45,000 clones, approximately 80% detected once. The specimen comprised CD4+ or CD8+ T cells sorted from blood, sampled in a trial of the OX40 agonist ivuxolimab. The receptors were gathered from an adult with an advanced solid tumor such as melanoma, head and neck, liver or kidney cancer.

This sequence joins TRBV5-4 and TRBJ1-1; 7 bases line up with TRBD1. Unmatched junction bases numbered 8, after V lost 4 bases and J lost 5 bases. This CDR3 is 14 amino acids long. Germline CDR1 and CDR2: SGHNT and YYREEE (reference sequence). The CDR3 DNA reads TGTGCCAGCAGCGGCAACAGGGGAGGGACTGAAGCTTTCTTT. As protein: CASSGNRGGTEAFF.

The genes are TRBV5-1 and TRBJ2-1; no firm D call. The V end lost 3 bases, the J end lost 0 bases, and 10 bases lay between the germline ends. The CDR3 extends over 15 amino acids. The germline V gene has CDR1 SGHRS and CDR2 YFSETQ. The CDR3 nucleotides read TGCGCCAGCAGCTCCGACCCGAGCTCCTACAATGAGCAGTTCTTC. It encodes CASSSDPSSYNEQFF.

This clone was seen a single time. V gene TRBV7-8 combines with J gene TRBJ2-3; D is unresolved. This CDR3 spans 14 amino acids. Trimming cost V 4 bases and J 5 bases, with 13 bases left between them. Looked up from germline, CDR1 is SGHVS and CDR2 is FQNEAQ. In DNA, the CDR3 is TGTGCCAGCAGCTCCTGGGGTCTGATAGATACGCAGTATTTT. Translated: CASSSWGLIDTQYF.

J is TRBJ2-7 and V is TRBV5-3; D tentatively fits TRBD1 or TRBD2 (5 bases each). TRBV5-3 is an ORF, with its function uncertain. The CDR3 loop spans 15 amino acids. V was clipped by 3 bases and J by 5 bases, with 18 bases between them. This chain's CDR3 is CARSSPRDVLDEQYV. Written as DNA, the CDR3 is TGTGCCAGAAGCTCCCCTCGGGACGTTTTGGACGAGCAGTACGTC.

The chain has TRBV18 and TRBJ2-5; the match to TRBD2 covers 12 bases. The CDR3 sequence is 16 residues long. Germline values: CDR1 KGHSH, CDR2 LQKENI. The ends lost 1 base at V and 5 bases at J; junction bases unmatched: 5. This CDR3 reads CASSPLLAGGTETQYF. Written as DNA, the CDR3 is TGTGCCAGCTCACCACTACTAGCGGGAGGTACGGAGACCCAGTACTTC.

As to this clone: At one of its ends the junction is not consistent with the germline gene, which may arise from a read error. The rearrangement uses TRBV10-3 and TRBJ1-5; the match to TRBD1 covers 8 bases. The germline V gene has CDR1 ENHRY and CDR2 SYGVKD. The CDR3 has 13 residues. DNA for the CDR3: TGTGCCATCGGTGACAGGGGCCGTCAGCCCCAGCATTTT. Translated, it gives CAIGDRGRQPQHF.

This chain links TRBV11-2 with TRBJ1-5; D ambiguous. The CDR3 is 18 residues long. Trimming took 1 base from V and 1 from J, leaving 17 bases between them. Germline assignment: CDR1 SGHAT and CDR2 FQNNGV. Here the CDR3 reads CASSLGVSRLQSNQPQHF. CDR3 nucleotides: TGTGCCAGCAGCTTAGGGGTCTCCAGACTTCAAAGCAATCAGCCCCAGCATTTT.

This chain uses TRBV30 with TRBJ2-7; TRBD1 matches at 7 bases. V was pared by 1 base and J by 4 bases, with 4 bases of the junction left unmatched. The length of the CDR3 is 13 residues. Germline values: CDR1 GTSNPN, CDR2 SVGIG (reference sequence). The CDR3 protein is CAWSDGTEYEQYF. CDR3 in DNA: TGTGCCTGGAGTGACGGGACAGAATACGAGCAGTACTTC.

V usage is TRBV13 and J usage is TRBJ1-2; 8 nucleotides match TRBD1. V lost 0 bases to trimming and J lost 6 bases; unmatched junction nucleotides: 6. Per the germline V gene, CDR1 is PRHDT and CDR2 is FYEKMQ (reference sequence). The CDR3 length is 15 residues. CDR3 residues: CASSLGRTGYNGYTF. For the CDR3, the DNA is TGTGCCAGCAGCTTAGGCAGGACAGGGTATAATGGCTACACCTTC.

This chain joins TRBV6-6 and TRBJ2-7; D ambiguous. Trimming removed 2 bases at V and 3 bases at J, with 8 bases between. The CDR3 consists of 13 residues. Germline V gene sequence: CDR1 MNHNY, CDR2 SVGAGI (reference sequence). The CDR3 reads CASSYGRVYEQYF. The DNA for the CDR3 is TGTGCCAGCAGTTACGGACGTGTCTACGAGCAGTACTTC.

The rearrangement uses TRBV7-3 and TRBJ2-1, with 8 bases aligning to TRBD2. V trimming: 4 bases; J trimming: 10 bases; junction bases outside the gene matches: 9. CDR3 length: 14 residues. CDR1 is SGHTA and CDR2 is FQGTGA in the germline V gene. CDR3: CASSSETSAGEQFF. For the CDR3, the DNA is TGTGCCAGCAGCTCCGAGACTAGCGCCGGGGAGCAGTTCTTC.

The table lists this clone with a count of one. The rearrangement uses TRBV7-2 and TRBJ2-7; TRBD1 is a possible D gene (5 bases). V shed 1 base and J shed 0 bases, with 7 bases lying between them. The CDR3 runs to 14 residues. Germline loops: CDR1 SGHTA, CDR2 FQGNSA. Here the CDR3 reads CASSLDRSSYEQYF. CDR3 nucleotide sequence: TGTGCCAGCAGCTTAGACAGGAGCTCCTACGAGCAGTACTTC. The full variable domain, its missing parts supplied by reference TRBV7-2 and TRBJ2-7, is GAGVSQSPSNKVTEKGKDVELRCDPISGHTALYWYRQSLGQGLEFLIYFQGNSAPDKSGLPSDRFSAERTGGSVSTLTIQRTQQEDSAVYLCASSLDRSSYEQYFGPGTRLTVT.

This chain connects TRBV10-1 to TRBJ2-2, with 8 bases matching TRBD1. Germline CDR1 and CDR2: WNHNN and SYGVQD (reference sequence). This CDR3 is built from 15 residues. Trimming took 1 base from V and 9 from J; bases not matched to a gene: 7. The CDR3 DNA sequence: TGCGCCAGCAGTGAGTTATCAGGGGGCTACCGGGAGCTGTTTTTT. Amino acid sequence: CASSELSGGYRELFF.

The V and J genes are TRBV5-6 and TRBJ2-3; the D is unclear. Germline V gene lookup returns CDR1 SGHDT and CDR2 YYEEEE. This CDR3 has 14 residues. V dropped 3 bases and J dropped 0 bases, with 8 bases sitting between them. The CDR3 region has the DNA TGTGCCAGCAGCTGGCGGATTAGCACAGATACGCAGTATTTT. Residues: CASSWRISTDTQYF. The full variable domain, with the rest looked up from reference TRBV5-6 and TRBJ2-3, is DAGVTQSPTHLIKTRGQQVTLRCSPKSGHDTVSWYQQALGQGPQFIFQYYEEEERQRGNFPDRFSGHQFPNYSSELNVNALLLGDSALYLCASSWRISTDTQYFGPGTRLTVL.

The genes are TRBV6-5 and TRBJ2-1, with D hard to call. The ends were cut back, 6 bases at V and 0 bases at J, with 6 bases in the middle. The CDR3 totals 13 residues. CDR1 is MNHEY, CDR2 SVGAGI, per germline. CDR3 residues: CASSLTSYNEQFF. CDR3 bases: TGTGCCAGCAGCCTAACCTCCTACAATGAGCAGTTCTTC.

This chain links TRBV4-3 with TRBJ2-1; 7 bases are a match to TRBD2. CDR1 LGHNA and CDR2 YSLEER come from the germline V gene. Trimming took 0 bases from V and 0 from J; bases not matched to a gene: 5. CDR3 length equals 17 residues. The CDR3 DNA follows: TGCGCCAGCAGCCAAGAAATCGGGGGGAGCTCCTACAATGAGCAGTTCTTC. It is translated as CASSQEIGGSSYNEQFF.

The table lists this clone with a few counts. V is TRBV6-5 and J is TRBJ2-7; no clear D gene. The germline V gene encodes CDR1 MNHEY and CDR2 SVGAGI. V was shortened by 8 bases and J by 0 bases, with 11 bases between the two germline ends. CDR3 length: 13 residues. The CDR3 sequence is CASLSAGSYEQYF. The CDR3 nucleotides are TGTGCCAGCCTGAGTGCTGGCTCCTACGAGCAGTACTTC.

The sample holds one count of this clone. The rearrangement uses TRBV7-3 and TRBJ2-3; 9 bases are shared with TRBD2. Trimming removed 5 bases from V and 0 bases from J; junction bases left unmatched: 3. This CDR3 has 15 amino acids. CDR1 and CDR2 from the germline V gene are SGHTA and FQGTGA. CDR3 bases: TGTGCCAGCAGCCCCGGACTAGCGAGCACAGATACGCAGTATTTT. This encodes CASSPGLASTDTQYF.

This clone has only one observation. This chain connects TRBV7-9 to TRBJ2-7, with 8 nucleotides matching TRBD2. After removal of 3 bases from V and 3 bases from J, the junction contained 4 bases not matched to a gene. The V gene's germline CDR1 is SEHNR and CDR2 FQNEAQ (reference sequence). The CDR3 runs 14 residues. The CDR3 here is CASSFNLAGYEQYF. The CDR3 coding sequence is TGTGCCAGCAGCTTCAACCTAGCGGGCTACGAGCAGTACTTC.

V and J are TRBV5-3 and TRBJ2-7; tentative D call: TRBD2 (5 bases). TRBV5-3 is an ORF, and what it does is uncertain. Between the trimmed V and J ends, which lost 7 bases and 4 bases, there was a span of 15 bases. The CDR3 has 13 amino acids. CDR3 loop: CARPMGVEYEQYF. As DNA, the CDR3 is TGTGCCAGACCGATGGGAGTTGAGTACGAGCAGTACTTC.

This clone was observed a few times. The chain links TRBV5-6 to TRBJ1-5; D gene ambiguous. The CDR3 is made up of 15 amino acids. Germline V lookup: CDR1 SGHDT, CDR2 YYEEEE. V was cut by 0 bases and J by 5 bases, with 12 bases left in between. This CDR3 reads CASSLGNGGDQPQHF. The CDR3 DNA reads TGTGCCAGCAGCTTGGGGAACGGTGGAGATCAGCCCCAGCATTTT.